Listed here are 19 T cell receptor beta chains from one sample, sequenced in a study of blood T cell repertoires in COVID-19. Some clones are missing from TCRdb's copy, which holds only in-frame ones; the method was immunoSEQ multiplex PCR. The sample shows a few hundred thousand clones, around nine tenths of them seen only once. Sequencing was done on a sample of peripheral blood. The receptors here all came from a man between 60 and 75 years old with acute or convalescent COVID-19.

CDR3 protein: CASSQGGTSGAYEQYF. In nucleotides, the CDR3 is TGTGCCAGCAGCCAAGGGGGGACTAGCGGCGCCTACGAGCAGTACTTC. The chain has TRBV3-1 (or the pseudogene TRBV3-2) and TRBJ2-7, with 11 bases matching TRBD2. In germline, CDR1 is LGHDT, CDR2 YNNKEL (reference sequence). The trim removed 1 base at V and 2 bases at J, leaving 4 bases unmatched. This CDR3 comprises 16 residues.

This chain links TRBV11-2 with TRBJ2-7; a possible D gene is TRBD2 (7 bases). Germline CDR1 SGHAT, CDR2 FQNNGV. The CDR3 is made up of 14 amino acids. Trimming took 3 bases from V and 6 from J, leaving 15 bases between them. The CDR3 coding sequence is TGTGCCAGCAGCTTCAGGAGGGAGGGGGGCGAGCAGTACTTC. Its translation is CASSFRREGGEQYF.

This rearrangement joins TRBV2 to TRBJ2-3; D perhaps matches TRBD1 (6 bases). Germline values: CDR1 SNHLY, CDR2 FYNNEI. The CDR3 is 14 residues long. V was pared by 8 bases and J by 3 bases, with 15 bases between. CDR3 in amino acids: CASEILGGTDTQYF. CDR3 DNA: TGTGCCAGCGAGATTTTAGGGGGAACAGATACGCAGTATTTT.

V is TRBV2 and J is TRBJ2-4; tentatively, D is TRBD2 (7 bases). The V end lost 7 bases, the J end lost 8 bases, and 21 bases lay between the germline ends. The CDR3 spans 15 residues. The germline V gene encodes CDR1 SNHLY and CDR2 FYNNEI. CDR3 nucleotide sequence: TGTGCCAGCACCCAAGGGGGGGGCGGGAAGGACATTCAGTACTTC. It translates to CASTQGGGGKDIQYF.

This rearrangement joins TRBV23-1 to TRBJ2-5, with 10 bases that match TRBD1. TRBV23-1 is labeled an ORF, and its function is uncertain. There are 16 residues in the CDR3. Trimming cost V 7 bases and J 0 bases; bases outside gene matches: 8. Written as DNA, the CDR3 is TGCGCCAGCACCCGGACAGGGGGAGAGTACCAAGAGACCCAGTACTTC. Translation: CASTRTGGEYQETQYF.

The chain combines TRBV18 with TRBJ1-5; TRBD1 matches 7 bases. Trimming at V came to 3 bases and at J to 4 bases, leaving 0 bases not matched to a gene. The CDR3 runs to 13 residues. The germline V gene encodes CDR1 KGHSH and CDR2 LQKENI. CDR3 sequence: CASSPGQNQPQHF. The CDR3 DNA is TGTGCCAGCTCACCGGGACAGAATCAGCCCCAGCATTTT.

V is TRBV5-1 and J is TRBJ2-1, with D maybe TRBD1 (6 bases). From germline, CDR1 is SGHRS and CDR2 YFSETQ. The CDR3 totals 13 residues. The V and J ends lost 1 base and 7 bases respectively, with 9 bases between them. CDR3 residues: CASSLTGLNEQFF. CDR3 sequence (DNA): TGCGCCAGCAGCTTGACAGGGCTGAATGAGCAGTTCTTC. The full variable domain, in which reference TRBV5-1 and TRBJ2-1 provide the parts outside the CDR3, is KAGVTQTPRYLIKTRGQQVTLSCSPISGHRSVSWYQQTPGQGLQFLFEYFSETQRNKGNFPGRFSGRQFSNSRSEMNVSTLELGDSALYLCASSLTGLNEQFFGPGTRLTVL.

V is TRBV7-2 and J is TRBJ1-2; TRBD1 might be the D (6 bases). The CDR3 is 16 residues long. Germline V gene lookup returns CDR1 SGHTA and CDR2 FQGNSA. Trimming pared 2 bases from V and 0 bases from J, leaving 13 bases between. This chain's CDR3 is CASSLHGNRANYGYTF. In nucleotides, the CDR3 is TGTGCCAGCAGCTTACACGGTAACAGGGCTAACTATGGCTACACCTTC. Full variable domain (rest looked up from reference TRBV7-2 and TRBJ1-2): GAGVSQSPSNKVTEKGKDVELRCDPISGHTALYWYRQSLGQGLEFLIYFQGNSAPDKSGLPSDRFSAERTGGSVSTLTIQRTQQEDSAVYLCASSLHGNRANYGYTFGSGTRLTVV.

V and J are TRBV7-7 and TRBJ2-3; possibly TRBD2 for D (5 bases). V gave up 5 bases and J gave up 1 base, with 7 bases separating them. Germline CDR1 reads SSHAT; CDR2 reads FNYEAQ (reference sequence). The CDR3 contains 13 residues. CDR3 sequence: CASSPGGTDTQYF. Written as DNA, the CDR3 is TGTGCCAGCAGCCCCGGGGGCACAGATACGCAGTATTTT.

The genes are TRBV7-8 and TRBJ2-5, with a weak D call TRBD2 (5 bases). The germline V gene encodes CDR1 SGHVS and CDR2 FQNEAQ. The CDR3 consists of 13 residues. Deletions cut 4 bases from V and 3 bases from J, with 9 bases between. The CDR3 spells CASSSRTEETQYF. The CDR3, as DNA: TGTGCCAGCAGCTCTCGGACTGAAGAGACCCAGTACTTC.

J is TRBJ2-7 and V is TRBV12-3 or TRBV12-4; 7 bases match TRBD1. The V segment lost 6 bases and the J segment 0 bases; nucleotides outside the gene matches: 2. This CDR3 is built from 13 residues. CDR3 nucleotide sequence: TGTGCCAGCAGACGGGACAGCTCCTACGAGCAGTACTTC. Translating gives CASRRDSSYEQYF.

The rearrangement joins TRBV27 to TRBJ2-1, with D possibly being TRBD2 (5 bases). V gave up 3 bases and J gave up 6 bases, with 9 bases separating them. Germline V lookup: CDR1 MNHEY, CDR2 SMNVEV (reference sequence). The CDR3 totals 13 residues. The CDR3 spells CASSLSAGNEQFF. CDR3 sequence (DNA): TGTGCCAGCAGTTTGTCGGCGGGCAATGAGCAGTTCTTC.

The chain combines TRBV28 with TRBJ1-1; no firm D call. The germline CDR1 and CDR2 sequences are MDHEN and SYDVKM. The CDR3 loop spans 16 amino acids. V lost 3 bases and J 5 bases, leaving 19 bases between the germline ends. The CDR3 reads CASSFLGSGIATEAFF. For the CDR3, the DNA is TGTGCCAGCAGTTTTCTGGGCAGCGGAATAGCAACTGAAGCTTTCTTT. The entire variable domain, with the rest obtained from reference TRBV28 and TRBJ1-1, is as follows: DVKVTQSSRYLVKRTGEKVFLECVQDMDHENMFWYRQDPGLGLRLIYFSYDVKMKEKGDIPEGYSVSREKKERFSLILESASTNQTSMYLCASSFLGSGIATEAFFGQGTRLTVV.

This clone appeared once. The chain links TRBV5-4 to TRBJ1-3; D unclear. CDR1 and CDR2 (germline): SGHNT, YYREEE (reference sequence). The CDR3 is 14 residues long. The ends were cut back, 1 base at V and 0 bases at J, with 5 bases in the middle. DNA for the CDR3: TGTGCCAGCAGCTTGAGCTCCTCTGGAAACACCATATATTTT. Translated: CASSLSSSGNTIYF.

The rearrangement links TRBV7-2 to TRBJ2-3, with 14 nucleotides matching TRBD2. This CDR3 has 19 amino acids. Germline V gene sequence: CDR1 SGHTA, CDR2 FQGNSA. V shed 5 bases and J 2 bases; nucleotides not matched to a gene: 12. The CDR3 spells CASSKGTSGGLLLTDTQYF. The CDR3 coding sequence is TGTGCCAGCAGCAAAGGGACTAGCGGGGGCCTACTACTCACAGATACGCAGTATTTT. Supplemented by reference TRBV7-2 and TRBJ2-3, the full variable domain reads GAGVSQSPSNKVTEKGKDVELRCDPISGHTALYWYRQSLGQGLEFLIYFQGNSAPDKSGLPSDRFSAERTGGSVSTLTIQRTQQEDSAVYLCASSKGTSGGLLLTDTQYFGPGTRLTVL.

The chain is built from TRBV5-1 and TRBJ1-1; tentatively, D is TRBD1 (5 bases). Germline V gene lookup returns CDR1 SGHRS and CDR2 YFSETQ. Trimming took 0 bases from V and 1 from J, leaving 19 bases between them. The CDR3 is made up of 18 amino acids. DNA for the CDR3: TGCGCCAGCAGCTTGGCCGAAGGGGCTCAGAATCGGAACACTGAAGCTTTCTTT. The encoded protein is CASSLAEGAQNRNTEAFF.

This chain uses TRBV7-8 with TRBJ1-3; 9 bases fit TRBD1. Trimming cost V 5 bases and J 2 bases; bases outside gene matches: 10. Germline loops: CDR1 SGHVS, CDR2 FQNEAQ. The CDR3 runs 17 residues. The DNA of the CDR3 is TGTGCCAGCAGCCTCCGGACAGGGGCCCTAGCTGGAAACACCATATATTTT. It yields the protein CASSLRTGALAGNTIYF. The entire variable domain, with the rest obtained from reference TRBV7-8 and TRBJ1-3, is as follows: GAGVSQSPRYKVAKRGQDVALRCDPISGHVSLFWYQQALGQGPEFLTYFQNEAQLDKSGLPSDRFFAERPEGSVSTLKIQRTQQEDSAVYLCASSLRTGALAGNTIYFGEGSWLTVV.

J is TRBJ2-1 and V is TRBV11-3; D possibly corresponds to TRBD1 (6 bases). This CDR3 region has 13 residues. CDR1 and CDR2 from the germline V gene are SGHNT and YENEEA. V lost 8 bases and J lost 4, with 12 bases in between. Here the CDR3 reads CASSGTKYNEQFF. The CDR3 DNA reads as TGTGCCAGCTCGGGGACAAAATACAATGAGCAGTTCTTC.

This rearrangement joins TRBV3-1 (or the pseudogene TRBV3-2) to TRBJ2-1, with D perhaps matching TRBD2 (7 bases). Trimming left V 1 base short and J 1 base short, with 11 bases between. This CDR3 is 16 amino acids long. Germline-derived CDR1 and CDR2 are LGHDT and YNNKEL (reference sequence). The CDR3 sequence: CASSQVGGASYNEQFF. The CDR3, as DNA: TGTGCCAGCAGCCAAGTAGGGGGGGCGTCCTACAATGAGCAGTTCTTC.